This TCR beta chain was captured by sequencing in a study of blood T cell repertoires in COVID-19. The length of the CDR3 is 14 residues. V lost 4 bases, J lost 0 bases, and 2 bases stayed unmatched. CDR1 and CDR2 (germline): SNHLY, FYNNEI. Authors' analysis steps: Estimated nucleated cell counts came from reference gene primer amplification. The assay was immunoSEQ multiplex PCR, and TCRdb's table has in-frame clones only and misses some. V and J calls and clone size follow that table, whereas D and trimming were derived from the DNA. The sample includes 68,000 or so clones, approximately 90% seen only once; the top ten take roughly 6.7%.

The specimen sequenced was peripheral blood. V is TRBV2 and J is TRBJ2-7, with 8 positions matching TRBD1. This clonotype was obtained from a woman aged 70-85 years with acute or convalescent COVID-19. The CDR3 coding sequence is TGTGCCAGCAGTGGACAGGGGAGCTCCTACGAGCAGTACTTC. Translating it yields CASSGQGSSYEQYF.